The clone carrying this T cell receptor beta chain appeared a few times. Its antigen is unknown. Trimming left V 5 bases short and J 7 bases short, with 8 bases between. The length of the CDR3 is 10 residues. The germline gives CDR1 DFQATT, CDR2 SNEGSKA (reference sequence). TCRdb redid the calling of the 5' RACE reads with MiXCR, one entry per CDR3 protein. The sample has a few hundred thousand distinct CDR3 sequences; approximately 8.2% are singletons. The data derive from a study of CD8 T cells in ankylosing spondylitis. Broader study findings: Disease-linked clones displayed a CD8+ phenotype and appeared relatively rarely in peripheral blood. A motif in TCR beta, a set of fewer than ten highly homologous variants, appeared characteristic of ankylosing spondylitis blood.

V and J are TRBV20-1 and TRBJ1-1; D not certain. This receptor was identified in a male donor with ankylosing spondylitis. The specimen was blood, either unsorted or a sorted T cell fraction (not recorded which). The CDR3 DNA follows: TGCAGTGCTCTACAGCTTGAAGCTTTCTTT. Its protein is CSALQLEAFF.